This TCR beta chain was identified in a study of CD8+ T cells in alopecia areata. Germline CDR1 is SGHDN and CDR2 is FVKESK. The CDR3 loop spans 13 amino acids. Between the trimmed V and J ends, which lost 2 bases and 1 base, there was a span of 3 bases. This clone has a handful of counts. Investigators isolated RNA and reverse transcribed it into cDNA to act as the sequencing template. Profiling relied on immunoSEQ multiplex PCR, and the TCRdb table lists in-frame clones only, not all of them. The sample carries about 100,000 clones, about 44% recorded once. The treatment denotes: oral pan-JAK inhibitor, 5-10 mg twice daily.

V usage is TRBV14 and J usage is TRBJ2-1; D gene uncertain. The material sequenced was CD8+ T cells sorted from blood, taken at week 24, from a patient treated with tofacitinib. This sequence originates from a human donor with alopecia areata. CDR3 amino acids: CASSQWSYNEQFF. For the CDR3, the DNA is TGTGCCAGCAGCCAATGGTCCTACAATGAGCAGTTCTTC. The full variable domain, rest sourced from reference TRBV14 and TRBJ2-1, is EAGVTQFPSHSVIEKGQTVTLRCDPISGHDNLYWYRRVMGKEIKFLLHFVKESKQDESGMPNNRFLAERTGGTYSTLKVQPAELEDSGVYFCASSQWSYNEQFFGPGTRLTVL.